Listed below are T cell receptor beta chains from one sample, sequenced in a study of cytomegalovirus exposure and HLA in healthy donors. The data were produced by immunoSEQ multiplex PCR, yet TCRdb's version contains in-frame clones alone and is incomplete. The sample has 120,000 to 150,000 clones, over 75% seen once; the top ten hold approximately 1.8%. What was sequenced was PBMCs. The source of these receptors is a middle-aged man in good health and CMV-seronegative. The CDR3 runs from the conserved cysteine through the conserved F or W. Each record gives: CDR3 protein, CDR3 DNA, V gene, clone size, D gene, J gene. D genes are given only for firm matches. Only part of the rows carry a size: once, few, many, or a class if the clone is expanded.

CAWRIQGATDTQYF,TGTGCCTGGAGAATCCAGGGGGCCACAGATACGCAGTATTTT,TRBV30,NA,TRBD1,TRBJ2-3
CASREYGLPRGGNTEAFF,TGTGCCAGCAGGGAATATGGACTGCCGCGAGGAGGGAACACTGAAGCTTTCTTT,TRBV2,NA,NA,TRBJ1-1
CASSFLRQDLSLRMGEKLFF,TGCGCCAGCAGCTTTTTAAGACAGGATTTATCCTTGCGCATGGGGGAAAAACTGTTTTTT,TRBV5-1,NA,NA,TRBJ1-4
CASSQDLRVNAEAFF,TGCGCCAGCAGCCAAGATCTCCGGGTGAACGCTGAAGCTTTCTTT,TRBV4-3,NA,NA,TRBJ1-1
CASSQSRGVHEQYF,TGCGCCAGCAGCCAATCCAGGGGAGTTCACGAGCAGTACTTC,TRBV4-3,NA,NA,TRBJ2-7
CASSLGYRGTEAFF,TGTGCCAGCAGTTTAGGTTACAGGGGGACTGAAGCTTTCTTT,TRBV28,NA,TRBD1,TRBJ1-1
CASTLQGLAQETQYF,TGTGCCAGCACCCTGCAGGGACTAGCCCAAGAGACCCAGTACTTC,TRBV6-5,NA,TRBD2,TRBJ2-5
CASSIMGDIEETQYF,TGTGCCAGTAGTATAATGGGAGACATTGAAGAGACCCAGTACTTC,TRBV19,NA,NA,TRBJ2-5
CATSTLAGEGNEQYF,TGTGCCACCAGCACGCTAGCGGGGGAGGGAAACGAGCAGTACTTC,TRBV15,NA,TRBD2,TRBJ2-7
CASSPLPGQGTYEQYF,TGTGCCAGCAGTCCCCTGCCGGGACAGGGTACGTACGAGCAGTACTTC,TRBV25-1,NA,TRBD1,TRBJ2-7
CASSDITGRSENIQYF,TGTGCCAGCAGTGATATAACAGGGCGGAGTGAAAACATTCAGTACTTC,TRBV25-1,NA,NA,TRBJ2-4
CASREGREDSYEQYF,TGTGCCAGCCGTGAAGGGCGGGAGGACTCCTACGAGCAGTACTTC,TRBV28,NA,TRBD2,TRBJ2-7
CASSLAARASGRADTQYF,TGTGCCAGCAGCTTAGCCGCCCGGGCTAGCGGGAGAGCAGATACGCAGTATTTT,TRBV11-3,NA,TRBD2,TRBJ2-3
CASAPELNTEAFF,TGTGCCAGCGCCCCGGAACTAAACACTGAAGCTTTCTTT,TRBV7-2,NA,NA,TRBJ1-1
CASSWSTGHRLYEQYF,TGTGCCAGCAGTTGGTCAACGGGACACCGACTCTACGAGCAGTACTTC,TRBV27,NA,NA,TRBJ2-7
CASSDGTNTDTQYF,TGTGCCAGCAGTGATGGGACTAACACAGATACGCAGTATTTT,TRBV2,once,TRBD2,TRBJ2-3
CASSFPGQGRYEQYF,TGTGCCAGCAGTTTCCCGGGACAGGGTCGGTACGAGCAGTACTTC,TRBV6-5,NA,TRBD1,TRBJ2-7
CASSPPLRQGANYGYTF,TGTGCCAGCTCACCACCCCTCAGACAGGGGGCTAACTATGGCTACACCTTC,TRBV18,few,TRBD1,TRBJ1-2
CASSLVSGREAFF,TGTGCCAGCAGCTTAGTCTCAGGCCGTGAAGCTTTCTTT,TRBV7-3,once,NA,TRBJ1-1
CASSFNSGNEQFF,TGTGCCAGCAGTTTCAATTCGGGGAATGAGCAGTTCTTC,TRBV27,NA,NA,TRBJ2-1
CASSPGIRARQETQYF,TGTGCCAGCTCACCAGGAATCCGAGCTAGACAAGAGACCCAGTACTTC,TRBV18,few,NA,TRBJ2-5
CASRVPGMKGEQYF,TGTGCCAGCAGGGTCCCGGGGATGAAAGGGGAGCAGTACTTC,TRBV6-1,NA,NA,TRBJ2-7
CASSSGASGSYEQYF,TGTGCCAGCAGTTCAGGGGCTAGCGGGTCCTACGAGCAGTACTTC,TRBV6-5,NA,TRBD2,TRBJ2-7
CASSLLAGGYEQYF,TGTGCCAGCAGTTTATTGGCAGGGGGCTACGAGCAGTACTTC,TRBV28,NA,TRBD1,TRBJ2-7
CASSPPTRLAGGLNEQFF,TGTGCCAGCAGCCCCCCCACCAGACTAGCGGGAGGGCTAAATGAGCAGTTCTTC,TRBV7-9,once,TRBD2,TRBJ2-1
CASSLLAALYEQYF,TGTGCCAGCAGCCTACTTGCGGCCCTCTACGAGCAGTACTTC,TRBV28,NA,NA,TRBJ2-7
CAITPQEGGGYTF,TGTGCCATCACCCCCCAGGAGGGAGGCGGCTACACCTTC,TRBV10-3,few,NA,TRBJ1-2
CASSGTGYYGYTF,TGCGCCAGCAGTGGGACAGGGTATTATGGCTACACCTTC,TRBV5-1,few,TRBD1,TRBJ1-2
CASSYSGGVDEQFF,TGTGCCAGCAGTTACTCCGGGGGGGTGGATGAGCAGTTCTTC,TRBV6-5,NA,TRBD2,TRBJ2-1
CASSPGQNYGYTF,TGTGCCAGCTCACCGGGACAGAACTATGGCTACACCTTC,TRBV18,few,TRBD1,TRBJ1-2
CASSDPGQGESPLHF,TGTGCCAGCAGCGATCCGGGACAGGGAGAGTCACCCCTCCACTTT,TRBV28,NA,TRBD1,TRBJ1-6
CASSQSLEAVAGELFF,TGTGCCAGCAGCCAATCCTTGGAGGCGGTCGCCGGGGAGCTGTTTTTT,TRBV14,NA,NA,TRBJ2-2